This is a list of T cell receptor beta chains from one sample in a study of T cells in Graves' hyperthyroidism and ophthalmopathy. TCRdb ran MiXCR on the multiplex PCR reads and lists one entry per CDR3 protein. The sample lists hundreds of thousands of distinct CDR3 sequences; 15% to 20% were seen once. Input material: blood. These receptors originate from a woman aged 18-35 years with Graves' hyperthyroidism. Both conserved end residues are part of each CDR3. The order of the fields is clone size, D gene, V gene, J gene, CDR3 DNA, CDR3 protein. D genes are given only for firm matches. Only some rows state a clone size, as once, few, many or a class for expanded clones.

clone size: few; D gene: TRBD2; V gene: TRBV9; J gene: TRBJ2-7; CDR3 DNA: TGTGCCAGCAGCGTAGAGCCGGGACTAACTTTCTACGAGCAGTACTTC; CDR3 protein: CASSVEPGLTFYEQYF
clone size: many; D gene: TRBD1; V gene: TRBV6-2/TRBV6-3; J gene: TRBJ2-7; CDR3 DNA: TGTGCCAGCAGTTACTCTACAGGGGGCCCTAGCTCCTACGAGCAGTACTTC; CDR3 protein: CASSYSTGGPSSYEQYF
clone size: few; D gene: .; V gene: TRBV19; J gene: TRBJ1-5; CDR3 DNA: TGTGCCAGTACCTCTATCGGCAGGGCAAATCAGCCCCAGCATTTT; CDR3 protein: CASTSIGRANQPQHF
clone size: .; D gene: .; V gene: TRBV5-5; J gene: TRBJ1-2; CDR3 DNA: TGTGCCAGCAGCTTGGTTTGGGGAGCTAACTATGGCTACACCTTC; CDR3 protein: CASSLVWGANYGYTF
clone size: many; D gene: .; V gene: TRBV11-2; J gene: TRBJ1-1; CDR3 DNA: TGTGCCAGCAGCCCCGGGACAAGGGCCATGAACACTGAAGCTTTCTTT; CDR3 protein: CASSPGTRAMNTEAFF
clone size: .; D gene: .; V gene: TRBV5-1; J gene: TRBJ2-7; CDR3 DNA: TGCGCCAGCAGTCTGCAGCACAGGGGGGGCCTGGGAGAGCAGTACTTC; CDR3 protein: CASSLQHRGGLGEQYF
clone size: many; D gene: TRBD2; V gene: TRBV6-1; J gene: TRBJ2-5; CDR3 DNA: TGTGCCAGCAAACCGGGACTAATGGTGGAGACCCAGTACTTC; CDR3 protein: CASKPGLMVETQYF
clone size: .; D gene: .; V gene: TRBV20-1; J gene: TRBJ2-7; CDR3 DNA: TGCAGTGCCCGCCTCGAAGCCTACGAGCAGTACTTC; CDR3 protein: CSARLEAYEQYF
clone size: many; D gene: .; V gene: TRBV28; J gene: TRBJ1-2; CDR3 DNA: TGTGCCAGCAGTTTATTCGGCACAAACCTCAATGGCTACACCTTC; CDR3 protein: CASSLFGTNLNGYTF
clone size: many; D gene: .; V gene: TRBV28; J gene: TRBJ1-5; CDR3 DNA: TGTGCCAGCAGTTTTCCGATTGGAGGAGCCCAGCATTTT; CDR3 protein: CASSFPIGGAQHF
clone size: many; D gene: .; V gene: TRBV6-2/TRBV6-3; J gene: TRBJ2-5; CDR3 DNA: TGTGCCAGCAGTCCCCAGGAGGAGACCCAGTACTTC; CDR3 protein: CASSPQEETQYF
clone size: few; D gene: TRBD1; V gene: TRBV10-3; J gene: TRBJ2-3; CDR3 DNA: TGTGCCATCAACAGACAGGGGGCGAGAGATACGCAGTATTTT; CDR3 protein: CAINRQGARDTQYF
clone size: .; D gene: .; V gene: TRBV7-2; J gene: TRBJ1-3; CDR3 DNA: TGTGCCAGCAGCTTACAGTTCTGGGACTCGGGAAACACCATATATTTT; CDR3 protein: CASSLQFWDSGNTIYF
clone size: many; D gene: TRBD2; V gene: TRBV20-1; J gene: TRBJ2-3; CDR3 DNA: TGCAGTGCTATGTGGTTAGCGGGAGCCACAGATACGCAGTATTTT; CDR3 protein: CSAMWLAGATDTQYF
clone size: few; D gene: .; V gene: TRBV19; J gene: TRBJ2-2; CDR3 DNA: TGTGCCAGTAGTACCCAGGAAGCTACCGGGGAGCTGTTTTTT; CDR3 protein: CASSTQEATGELFF
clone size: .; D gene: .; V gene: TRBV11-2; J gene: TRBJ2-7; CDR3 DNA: TGTGCCAGCAGCCAAGATGCCGCCGGGGACACTTCCTACGAGCAGTACTTC; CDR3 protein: CASSQDAAGDTSYEQYF
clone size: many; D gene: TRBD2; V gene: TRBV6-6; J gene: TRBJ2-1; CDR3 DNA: TGTGCCAGCAGTTACAGAGGGACTAGCGGGGGGGGACTCTATGAGCAGTTCTTC; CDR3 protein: CASSYRGTSGGGLYEQFF